Listed below are T cell receptor beta chains from one sample, sequenced in a study of T cell changes during pregnancy in multiple sclerosis. Method: immunoSEQ multiplex PCR; TCRdb's copy keeps in-frame clones and lacks some. The sample comprises some 40,000 clones, over 85% of which are singletons, and around 0.57% rests with the top ten. The sequenced sample was CD4+ T cells from peripheral blood mononuclear cells, obtained before pregnancy. The receptors come from a female donor with multiple sclerosis, enrolled in a pregnancy study. Both conserved end residues are part of each CDR3. The D gene is left open where the match is weak. Not every row has a clone size; where given, it reads once, few, many or a size class.

clone_size	v_call	j_call	d_call	cdr3_aa	cdr3_nt
-	TRBV30	TRBJ1-3	-	CAWTQGFSGNTIYF	TGTGCCTGGACCCAGGGTTTCTCTGGAAACACCATATATTTT
-	TRBV4-1	TRBJ2-3	-	CASSQDLEDTQYF	TGCGCCAGCAGCCAAGATCTGGAGGATACGCAGTATTTT
once	TRBV5-6	TRBJ1-1	TRBD1	CASSRPTGDTEAFF	TGTGCCAGCAGCAGACCGACAGGGGACACTGAAGCTTTCTTT
once	TRBV15	TRBJ2-2	-	CATSRVLATGELFF	TGTGCCACCAGCAGAGTGTTGGCAACCGGGGAGCTGTTTTTT
once	TRBV10-1	TRBJ2-3	TRBD2	CASSESSGGDADTQYF	TGCGCCAGCAGTGAGTCGAGCGGGGGGGACGCAGATACGCAGTATTTT
-	TRBV7-6	TRBJ1-4	TRBD1	CASSLAGGLNNEKLFF	TGTGCCAGCAGCTTAGCAGGGGGCCTCAATAATGAAAAACTGTTTTTT
-	TRBV9	TRBJ1-2	TRBD1	CASSVGAGTGVYGYTF	TGTGCCAGCAGCGTAGGGGCCGGGACAGGGGTCTATGGCTACACCTTC
few	TRBV7-2	TRBJ1-6	-	CASSPEGGISPLHF	TGTGCCAGCAGCCCCGAAGGGGGTATCTCACCCCTCCACTTT
-	TRBV29-1	TRBJ2-3	-	CSVDGRGGTDTQYF	TGCAGCGTTGACGGGAGAGGGGGCACAGATACGCAGTATTTT
-	TRBV5-1	TRBJ1-1	-	CASSSQGLTEAFF	TGCGCCAGCAGCTCGCAGGGTTTAACTGAAGCTTTCTTT
-	TRBV4-3	TRBJ1-5	-	CASSQQLGWDQPQHF	TGCGCCAGCAGCCAACAACTAGGGTGGGATCAGCCCCAGCATTTT
-	TRBV18	TRBJ2-7	-	CASSATTAPYEQYF	TGTGCCAGCTCAGCGACAACAGCTCCCTACGAGCAGTACTTC
few	TRBV19	TRBJ2-4	TRBD2	CASSPGGVGGKNIQYF	TGTGCCAGTAGCCCTGGGGGGGTTGGGGGCAAAAACATTCAGTACTTC
-	TRBV5-1	TRBJ2-7	TRBD1	CASSLGQATYEQYF	TGCGCCAGCAGCCTGGGACAGGCAACCTACGAGCAGTACTTC
-	TRBV25-1	TRBJ2-7	-	CASTSDRGSEQYF	TGTGCCAGCACCTCGGATCGGGGTTCAGAGCAGTACTTC
-	TRBV4-1	TRBJ1-1	-	CASSQPQQRNTEAFF	TGCGCCAGCAGCCAACCTCAACAGAGGAACACTGAAGCTTTCTTT
-	TRBV19	TRBJ2-1	-	CASSIVVRAGASNEQFF	TGTGCCAGTAGTATAGTGGTTAGGGCAGGGGCTTCCAATGAGCAGTTCTTC
once	TRBV18	TRBJ2-7	TRBD1	CASSHPGQGYEQYF	TGTGCCAGCTCACACCCGGGACAGGGGTACGAGCAGTACTTC
few	TRBV7-9	TRBJ1-1	-	CASSLQTGEAFF	TGTGCCAGCAGCCTACAGACAGGTGAAGCTTTCTTT
-	TRBV9	TRBJ1-2	-	CASSLAGSGGYTF	TGTGCCAGCAGCCTCGCCGGGTCGGGTGGCTACACCTTC
-	TRBV25-1	TRBJ1-2	TRBD1	CASSEGGGQGARGYTF	TGTGCCAGCAGTGAAGGTGGGGGACAGGGGGCTCGTGGCTACACCTTC
-	TRBV10-3	TRBJ2-7	TRBD2	CAISEAPGLGPYEQYF	TGTGCCATCAGTGAGGCTCCGGGACTAGGGCCCTACGAGCAGTACTTC
once	TRBV9	TRBJ2-1	-	CASSVRQGIGNEQFF	TGTGCCAGCAGCGTGCGCCAGGGTATCGGCAATGAGCAGTTCTTC
once	TRBV2	TRBJ2-1	TRBD1	CASSEDRGDDEQFF	TGTGCCAGCAGTGAAGACAGGGGAGACGATGAGCAGTTCTTC
-	TRBV15	TRBJ1-4	-	CATSRASNEKLFF	TGTGCCACCAGCAGGGCCTCTAATGAAAAACTGTTTTTT
-	TRBV18	TRBJ2-1	TRBD1	CASSDLQGANEQFF	TGTGCCAGCTCCGACCTGCAGGGGGCAAATGAGCAGTTCTTC
-	TRBV14	TRBJ1-4	-	CASSRPGATNEKLFF	TGTGCCAGCAGCCGCCCGGGAGCAACTAATGAAAAACTGTTTTTT
-	TRBV5-1	TRBJ2-5	-	CASRMAETQYF	TGCGCCAGCAGAATGGCCGAGACCCAGTACTTC
-	TRBV15	TRBJ1-2	TRBD1	CATSRPGAGGDGYTF	TGTGCCACCAGCAGACCCGGGGCAGGGGGCGATGGCTACACCTTC
-	TRBV6-1	TRBJ1-1	TRBD1	CASSTQGDTEAFF	TGTGCCAGCAGCACACAGGGGGACACTGAAGCTTTCTTT
-	TRBV4-1	TRBJ2-3	TRBD1	CASSLRTGGADTQYF	TGCGCCAGCAGCCTACGGACAGGGGGTGCAGATACGCAGTATTTT
-	TRBV7-9	TRBJ1-1	TRBD1	CASSSDRTFQAFF	TGTGCCAGCAGCTCGGACAGGACATTTCAAGCTTTCTTT
-	TRBV7-9	TRBJ1-1	-	CASSLSGGSTEAFF	TGTGCCAGCAGCCTAAGCGGTGGGAGCACTGAAGCTTTCTTT
-	TRBV18	TRBJ1-2	TRBD1	CASSPAGGSYGYTF	TGTGCCAGCTCACCAGCAGGGGGCAGCTATGGCTACACCTTC
-	TRBV18	TRBJ2-1	-	CASSPPGGGRIRNEQFF	TGTGCCAGCTCACCACCGGGCGGGGGCCGCATCCGTAATGAGCAGTTCTTC
-	TRBV18	TRBJ1-2	TRBD1	CASSPQGGYGYTF	TGTGCCAGCTCACCGCAGGGGGGCTATGGCTACACCTTC
-	TRBV2	TRBJ2-2	TRBD2	CASSEGGLAGGLTRELFF	TGTGCCAGCAGTGAAGGGGGATTAGCGGGGGGCCTTACCAGGGAGCTGTTTTTT
-	TRBV7-6	TRBJ2-6	-	CASSLVETTSGANVLTF	TGTGCCAGCAGCTTAGTAGAGACAACCTCTGGGGCCAACGTCCTGACTTTC
once	TRBV5-1	TRBJ2-7	-	CASSSLTGVNDEQYF	TGCGCCAGCAGCTCCCTTACGGGGGTCAACGACGAGCAGTACTTC
-	TRBV5-5	TRBJ1-6	-	CASSSTRGGTNSPLHF	TGTGCCAGCAGCTCCACCCGGGGAGGGACCAATTCACCCCTCCACTTT
-	TRBV5-1	TRBJ2-2	-	CASSLVPANTGELFF	TGCGCCAGCAGCTTAGTCCCAGCGAACACCGGGGAGCTGTTTTTT